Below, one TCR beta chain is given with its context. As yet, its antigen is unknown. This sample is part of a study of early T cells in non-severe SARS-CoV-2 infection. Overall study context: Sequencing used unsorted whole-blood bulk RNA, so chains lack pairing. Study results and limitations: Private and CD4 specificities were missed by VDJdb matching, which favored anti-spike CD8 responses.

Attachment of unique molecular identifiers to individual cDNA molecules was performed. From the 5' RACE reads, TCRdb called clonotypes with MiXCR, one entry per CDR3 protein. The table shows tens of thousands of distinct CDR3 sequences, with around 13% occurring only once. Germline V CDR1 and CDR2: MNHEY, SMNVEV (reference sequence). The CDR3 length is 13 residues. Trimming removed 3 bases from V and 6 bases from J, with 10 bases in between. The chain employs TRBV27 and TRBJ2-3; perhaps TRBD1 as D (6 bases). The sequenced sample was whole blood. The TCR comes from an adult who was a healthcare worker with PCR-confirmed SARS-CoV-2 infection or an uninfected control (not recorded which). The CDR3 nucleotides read TGTGCCAGCAGTTTCTCAGGGGCCGATACGCAGTATTTT. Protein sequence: CASSFSGADTQYF.